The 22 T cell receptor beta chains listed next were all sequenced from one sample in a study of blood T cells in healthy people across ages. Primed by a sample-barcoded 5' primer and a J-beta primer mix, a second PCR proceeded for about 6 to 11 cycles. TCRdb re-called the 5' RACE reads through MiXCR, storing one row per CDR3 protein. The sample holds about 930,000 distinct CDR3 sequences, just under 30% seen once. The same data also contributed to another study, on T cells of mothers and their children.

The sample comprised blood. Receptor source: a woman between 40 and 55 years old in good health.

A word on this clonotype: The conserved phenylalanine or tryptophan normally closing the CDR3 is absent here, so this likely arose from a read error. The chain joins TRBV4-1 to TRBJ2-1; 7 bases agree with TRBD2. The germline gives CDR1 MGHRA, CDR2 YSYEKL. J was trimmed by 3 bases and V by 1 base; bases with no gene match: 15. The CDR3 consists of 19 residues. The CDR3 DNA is TGCGCCAGCAGCCAAGTAGGACTACCGGGGGGTCGCTACTACAATGAGCAGTTCTTA. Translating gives CASSQVGLPGGRYYNEQFL.

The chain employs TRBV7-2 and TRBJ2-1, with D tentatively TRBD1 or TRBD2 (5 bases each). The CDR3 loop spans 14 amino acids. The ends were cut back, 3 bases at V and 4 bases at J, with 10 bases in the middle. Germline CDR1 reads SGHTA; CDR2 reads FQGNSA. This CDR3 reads CTSSFRDQYNEQFF. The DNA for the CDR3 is TGTACCAGCAGCTTCCGGGACCAATACAATGAGCAGTTCTTC.

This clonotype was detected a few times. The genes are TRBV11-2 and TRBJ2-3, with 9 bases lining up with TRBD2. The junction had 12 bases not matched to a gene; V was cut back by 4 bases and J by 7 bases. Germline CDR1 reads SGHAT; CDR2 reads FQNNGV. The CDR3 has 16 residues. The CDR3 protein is CASSSTGSGGINTQYF. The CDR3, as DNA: TGTGCCAGCAGCTCAACAGGTAGCGGGGGAATAAATACGCAGTATTTT.

The CDR3 spells CASSPWTGLNTEAFF. The CDR3, as DNA: TGCGCCAGCAGCCCCTGGACAGGGCTGAACACTGAAGCTTTCTTT. The chain links TRBV5-1 to TRBJ1-1, with 8 bases matching TRBD1. The CDR3 extends over 15 amino acids. From germline, CDR1 is SGHRS and CDR2 YFSETQ. V lost 4 bases, J lost 0 bases, and 5 bases stayed unmatched.

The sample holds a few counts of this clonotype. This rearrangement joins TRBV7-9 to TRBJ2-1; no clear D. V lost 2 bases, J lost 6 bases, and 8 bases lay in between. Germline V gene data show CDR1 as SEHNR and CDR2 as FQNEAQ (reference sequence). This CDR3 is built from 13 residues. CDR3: CASSLSNANEQFF. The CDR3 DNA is TGTGCCAGCAGCTTATCGAATGCCAATGAGCAGTTCTTC.

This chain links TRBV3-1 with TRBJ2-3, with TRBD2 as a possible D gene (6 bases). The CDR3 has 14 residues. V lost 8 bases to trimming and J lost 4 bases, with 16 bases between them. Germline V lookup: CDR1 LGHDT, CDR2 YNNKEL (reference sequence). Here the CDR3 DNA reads TGTGCCAGCGGACGGGGGAGAAGCGCAGATACGCAGTATTTT. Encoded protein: CASGRGRSADTQYF.

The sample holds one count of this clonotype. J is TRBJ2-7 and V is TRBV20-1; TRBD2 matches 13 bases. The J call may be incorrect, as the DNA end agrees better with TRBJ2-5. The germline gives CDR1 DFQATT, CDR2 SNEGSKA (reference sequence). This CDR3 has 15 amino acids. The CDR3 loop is CSAIWTSGGGETQYF. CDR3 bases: TGCAGTGCTATTTGGACTAGCGGGGGTGGAGAGACCCAGTACTTC.

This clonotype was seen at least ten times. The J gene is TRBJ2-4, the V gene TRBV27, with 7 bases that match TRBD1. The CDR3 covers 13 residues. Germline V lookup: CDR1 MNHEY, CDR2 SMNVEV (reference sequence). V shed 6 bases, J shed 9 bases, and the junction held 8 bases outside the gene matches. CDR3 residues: CASSRGTVGIQYF. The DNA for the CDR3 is TGTGCCAGCAGCAGGGGGACCGTTGGCATTCAGTACTTC.

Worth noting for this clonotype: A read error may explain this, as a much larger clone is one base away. DNA of the CDR3: TGTGCCACCAGTGCCGGGACTTCCTACAATGAGCAGTTCTTC. Residues: CATSAGTSYNEQFF. The chain links TRBV10-3 to TRBJ2-1; weak D call: TRBD2 (6 bases). Germline V lookup: CDR1 ENHRY, CDR2 SYGVKD. The CDR3 covers 14 residues.

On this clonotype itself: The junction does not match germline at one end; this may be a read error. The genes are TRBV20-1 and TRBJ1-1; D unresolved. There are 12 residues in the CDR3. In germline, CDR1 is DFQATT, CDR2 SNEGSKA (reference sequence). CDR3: CSARSLKEEALF. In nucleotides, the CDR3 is TGCAGTGCTAGAAGTTTGAAGGAGGAAGCTTTATTT.

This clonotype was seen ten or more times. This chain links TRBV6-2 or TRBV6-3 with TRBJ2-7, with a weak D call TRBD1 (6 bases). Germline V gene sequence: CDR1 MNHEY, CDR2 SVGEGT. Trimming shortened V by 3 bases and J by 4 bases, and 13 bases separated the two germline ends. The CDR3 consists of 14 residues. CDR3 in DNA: TGTGCCAGCAGTTATATTCGGGGACATTACGAGCAGTACTTC. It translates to CASSYIRGHYEQYF.

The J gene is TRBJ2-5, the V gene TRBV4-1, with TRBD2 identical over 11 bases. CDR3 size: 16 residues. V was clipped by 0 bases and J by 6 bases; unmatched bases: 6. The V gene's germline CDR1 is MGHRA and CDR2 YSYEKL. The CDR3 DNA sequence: TGCGCCAGCAGCCAAGAAGGAACTAGCGGGGGAAAGACCCAGTACTTC. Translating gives CASSQEGTSGGKTQYF.

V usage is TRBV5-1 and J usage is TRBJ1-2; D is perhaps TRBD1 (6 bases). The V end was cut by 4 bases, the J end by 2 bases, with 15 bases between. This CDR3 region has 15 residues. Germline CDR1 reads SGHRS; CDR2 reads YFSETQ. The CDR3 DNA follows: TGCGCCAGCAGCGTGAATGGGGGCCCGAACTATGGCTACACCTTC. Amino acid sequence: CASSVNGGPNYGYTF.

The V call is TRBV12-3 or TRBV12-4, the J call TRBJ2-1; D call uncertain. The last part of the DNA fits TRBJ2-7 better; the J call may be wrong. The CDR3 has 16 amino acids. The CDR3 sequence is CASSSPMASSYNEQYF. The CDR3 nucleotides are TGTGCCAGCAGTTCCCCAATGGCCAGCTCCTACAATGAGCAGTACTTC.

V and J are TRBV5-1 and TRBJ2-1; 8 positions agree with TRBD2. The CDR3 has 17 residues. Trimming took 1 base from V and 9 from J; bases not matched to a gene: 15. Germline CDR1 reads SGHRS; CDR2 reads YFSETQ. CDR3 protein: CASSLIQRGLAGGEQFF. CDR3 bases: TGCGCCAGCAGCTTGATACAGCGGGGTCTCGCGGGGGGTGAGCAGTTCTTC.

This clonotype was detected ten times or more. CDR3 DNA sequence: TGCGCCAGCAGCTTGGGTTCGGGATCGGACGAGCAGTACTTC. Its translation is CASSLGSGSDEQYF. The J gene is TRBJ2-7, the V gene TRBV5-1, with D possibly TRBD2 on 5 matching bases. This CDR3 is built from 14 residues. Trimming took off 0 bases at V and 5 bases at J, with 12 bases between the two ends. Germline V gives CDR1 SGHRS, CDR2 YFSETQ.

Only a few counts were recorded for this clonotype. CDR3 bases: TGTGCCACCAGTGATTGGACAGGGCAGTCGGAGCTGTTTTTT. Its protein product is CATSDWTGQSELFF. The chain is built from TRBV24-1 and TRBJ2-2; 8 bases map to TRBD1. V gave up 2 bases and J gave up 10 bases; unmatched junction bases: 5. Germline CDR1 and CDR2: KGHDR and SFDVKD. The CDR3 is 14 residues long.

In DNA, the CDR3 is TGTGCCAGCAGTGAGCACCCCCCGAACACTGAAGCTTTCTTT. It is translated as CASSEHPPNTEAFF. V gene TRBV6-1 combines with J gene TRBJ1-1; D is unclear. Trimming shortened V by 3 bases and J by 1 base, and 9 bases separated the two germline ends. This CDR3 contains 14 residues. Germline V gene data show CDR1 as MNHNS and CDR2 as SASEGT.

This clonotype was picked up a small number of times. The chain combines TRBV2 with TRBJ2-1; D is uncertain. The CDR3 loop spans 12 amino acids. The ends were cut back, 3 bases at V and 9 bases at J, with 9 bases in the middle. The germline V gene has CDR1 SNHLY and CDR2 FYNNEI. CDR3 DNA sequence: TGTGCCAGCAGTGACCACTCTTTTGAGCAGTTCTTC. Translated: CASSDHSFEQFF.

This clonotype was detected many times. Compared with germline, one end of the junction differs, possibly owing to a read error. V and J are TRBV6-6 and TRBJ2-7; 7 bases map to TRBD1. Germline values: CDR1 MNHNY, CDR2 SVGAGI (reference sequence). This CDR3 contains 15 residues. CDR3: CASSYSRGKVDEQYF. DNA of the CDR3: TGCGCCAGCAGTTACTCCAGGGGGAAAGTCGACGAGCAGTACTTC.

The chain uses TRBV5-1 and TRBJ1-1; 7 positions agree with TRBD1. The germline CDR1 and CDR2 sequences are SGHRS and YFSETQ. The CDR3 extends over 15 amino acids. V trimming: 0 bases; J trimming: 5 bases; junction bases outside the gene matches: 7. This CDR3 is CASSLEGARGTEAFF. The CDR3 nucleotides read TGCGCCAGCAGCTTGGAGGGGGCGCGCGGGACTGAAGCTTTCTTT.

The CDR3 nucleotides read TGTGCCAGCAGCCCAGGGACGGTCAAAAATGAAAAACTGTTTTTT. This encodes CASSPGTVKNEKLFF. The chain uses TRBV7-9 and TRBJ1-4; TRBD1 might be the D (5 bases). The CDR3 is 15 residues long. Germline V CDR1 and CDR2: SEHNR, FQNEAQ (reference sequence). The V end lost 5 bases, the J end lost 5 bases, and 15 bases lay between the germline ends.